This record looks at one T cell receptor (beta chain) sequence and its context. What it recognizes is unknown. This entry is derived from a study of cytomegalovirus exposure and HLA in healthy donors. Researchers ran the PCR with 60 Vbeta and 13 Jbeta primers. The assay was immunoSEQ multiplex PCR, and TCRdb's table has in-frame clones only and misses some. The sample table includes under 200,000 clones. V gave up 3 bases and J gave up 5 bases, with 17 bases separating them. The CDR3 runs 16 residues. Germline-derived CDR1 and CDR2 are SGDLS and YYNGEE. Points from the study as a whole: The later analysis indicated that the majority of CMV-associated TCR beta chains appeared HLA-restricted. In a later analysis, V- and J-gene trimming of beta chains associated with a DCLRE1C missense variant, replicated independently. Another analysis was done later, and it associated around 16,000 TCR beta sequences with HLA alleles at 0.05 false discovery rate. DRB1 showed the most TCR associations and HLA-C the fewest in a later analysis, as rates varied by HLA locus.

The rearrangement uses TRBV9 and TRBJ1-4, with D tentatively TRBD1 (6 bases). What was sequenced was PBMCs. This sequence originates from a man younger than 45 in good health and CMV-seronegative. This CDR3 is CASSGRDTLSNEKLFF. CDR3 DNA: TGTGCCAGCAGCGGCCGGGACACGTTGTCGAATGAAAAACTGTTTTTT.